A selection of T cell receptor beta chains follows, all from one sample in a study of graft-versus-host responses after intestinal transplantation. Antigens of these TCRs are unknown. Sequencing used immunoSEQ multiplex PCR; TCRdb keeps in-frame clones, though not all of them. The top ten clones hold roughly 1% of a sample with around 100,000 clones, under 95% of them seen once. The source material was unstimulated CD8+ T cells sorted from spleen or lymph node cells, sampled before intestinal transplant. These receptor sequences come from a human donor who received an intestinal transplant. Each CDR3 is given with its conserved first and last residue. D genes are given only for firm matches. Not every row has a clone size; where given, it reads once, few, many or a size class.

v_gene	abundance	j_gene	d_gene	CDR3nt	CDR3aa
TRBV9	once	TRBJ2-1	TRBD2	TGTGCCAGCAGCCCTCCCCGGGGGGCCTACAATGAGCAGTTCTTC	CASSPPRGAYNEQFF
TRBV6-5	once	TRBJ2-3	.	TGTGCCAGCAGTGACTCCTTGGGCGGAGATACGCAGTATTTT	CASSDSLGGDTQYF
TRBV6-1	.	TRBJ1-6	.	TGTGCCAGCAGTGAATTCCCGCAGGGAATGGGATCACCCCTCCACTTT	CASSEFPQGMGSPLHF
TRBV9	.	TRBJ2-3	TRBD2	TGTGCCAGCAGCGTAGGTACTAGCGGCACAGATACGCAGTATTTT	CASSVGTSGTDTQYF
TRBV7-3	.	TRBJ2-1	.	TGTGCCAGCAGCTTAACGGTGGCAGCCTACAATGAGCAGTTCTTC	CASSLTVAAYNEQFF
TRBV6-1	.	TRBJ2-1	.	TGTGCCAGCAGTCAGGGGCACGGCAATGAGCAGTTCTTC	CASSQGHGNEQFF
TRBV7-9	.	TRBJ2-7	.	TGTGCCAGCAGTCGGGCCGATGGATACGAGCAGTACTTC	CASSRADGYEQYF
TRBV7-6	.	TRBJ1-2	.	TGTGCCAGCAGCTCCCCCACAGGGCTCGGCTACACCTTC	CASSSPTGLGYTF
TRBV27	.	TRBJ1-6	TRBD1	TGTGCCAGCACGGGGGGACAGGGAGGGTCACCCCTCCACTTT	CASTGGQGGSPLHF
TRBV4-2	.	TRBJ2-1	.	TGTGCCAGCAGCCAAGGGCATGAGCAGTTCTTC	CASSQGHEQFF
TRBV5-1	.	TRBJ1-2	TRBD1	TGCGCCAGCAGCCCCGAGGGACAGTACTATGGCTACACCTTC	CASSPEGQYYGYTF
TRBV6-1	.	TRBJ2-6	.	TGTGCCAGCAGTGAAATGGTAGGGTTAATAACTGGGGCCAACGTCCTGACTTTC	CASSEMVGLITGANVLTF
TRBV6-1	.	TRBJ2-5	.	TGTGCCAGCAGTGAAAGGGACCGGGAGATCCAGTACTTC	CASSERDREIQYF
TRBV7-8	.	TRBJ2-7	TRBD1	TGTGCCAGCAGCTTAGAGGGGGCATGGGAGCAGTACTTC	CASSLEGAWEQYF
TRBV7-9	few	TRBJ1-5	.	TGTGCCAGCAGCTTAGGCAATCAGCCCCAGCATTTT	CASSLGNQPQHF
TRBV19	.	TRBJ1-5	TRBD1	TGTGCCAGTTGCCCAGGGGGCACTCAGCCCCAGCATTTT	CASCPGGTQPQHF
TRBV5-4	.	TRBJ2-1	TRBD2	TGTGCCAGCAGCCCCTCCCGAAGCGGGGGTAAGGACAATGAGCAGTTCTTC	CASSPSRSGGKDNEQFF
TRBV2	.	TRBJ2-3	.	TGTGCCAGCAAGGGGCTTGGGGAGAACACAGATACGCAGTATTTT	CASKGLGENTDTQYF
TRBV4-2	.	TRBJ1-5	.	TGTGCCAGCAGCCAAGATCTGGATCAGCCCCAGCATTTT	CASSQDLDQPQHF
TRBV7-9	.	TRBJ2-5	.	TGTGCCAGCAGCTCCGACGGGACCCAGTACTTC	CASSSDGTQYF
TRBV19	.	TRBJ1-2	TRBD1	TGTGCCAGTAGCCCACTGACAGGGGTGGAGGATGGCTACACCTTC	CASSPLTGVEDGYTF
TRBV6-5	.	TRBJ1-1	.	TGTGCCAGCAGTCAGGGTCGGACTGAAGCTTTCTTT	CASSQGRTEAFF